This TCR beta chain was sequenced during a study of glioma-infiltrating T cells. Whole-study results and caveats: Non-neoplastic patients had below-expected tissue-blood divergence, while all gliomas exceeded expectation.

TCR alpha and beta CDR3 regions were amplified from RNA using iRepertoire nested multiplex PCR. TCRdb re-analysed the multiplex PCR reads in MiXCR, keeping a single row per CDR3 protein. The sample records over 120,000 distinct CDR3 sequences, around 40% being singletons. For this clonotype: Its cognate antigen is unknown.

Looked up from germline, CDR1 is MNHEY and CDR2 is SVGEGT. The CDR3 sequence is 14 residues long. J lost 6 bases, V lost 5 bases, and 7 bases had no gene match. The sequencing sample was made of glioma tissue, nonneoplastic brain tissue, or PBMCs (not recorded which). This receptor was taken from a human donor with low-grade glioma or glioblastoma, undergoing nonglioma brain surgery, or in good health (not recorded which). The chain couples TRBV6-2 or TRBV6-3 to TRBJ2-5, with TRBD1 identical over 9 bases. DNA of the CDR3: TGTGCCAGCAGTCCGGGACAGGGCCTTAAGACCCAGTACTTC. Translating gives CASSPGQGLKTQYF.